These T cell receptor beta chains were read from a single sample in a study of T cell changes during pregnancy in multiple sclerosis. TCRdb's table, derived via immunoSEQ multiplex PCR, lists solely in-frame clones and lacks some. This sample has about 46,000 clones, with around nine tenths found just once. Sequencing used CD4+ T cells from peripheral blood mononuclear cells, obtained in the second trimester of pregnancy. The receptors originated from a female donor in good health, enrolled as a control in a pregnancy study. Each CDR3 is given with its conserved first and last residue. The order of the fields is V gene, D gene, clone size, J gene, CDR3 DNA, CDR3 protein. A D gene is named only where the DNA matches it firmly. A row's size may be missing; if present it is once, few, many or a size class.

v_gene: TRBV5-4
d_gene: -
abundance: -
j_gene: TRBJ2-4
CDR3nt: TGTGCCAGCAGCTTGGCGGAGGGAGTAGCCAAAAACATTCAGTACTTC
CDR3aa: CASSLAEGVAKNIQYF

v_gene: TRBV30
d_gene: TRBD2
abundance: once
j_gene: TRBJ2-5
CDR3nt: TGTGCCTGGACCCCCAGACTAGCTATAGGGACCCAGTACTTC
CDR3aa: CAWTPRLAIGTQYF

v_gene: TRBV2
d_gene: -
abundance: -
j_gene: TRBJ2-7
CDR3nt: TGTGCCAGCACCCCACTGGAGAGAGGGATCGACGAGCAGTACTTC
CDR3aa: CASTPLERGIDEQYF

v_gene: TRBV29-1
d_gene: -
abundance: -
j_gene: TRBJ2-2
CDR3nt: TGCAGCACAATTCGGGACACTAACACCGGGGAGCTGTTTTTT
CDR3aa: CSTIRDTNTGELFF

v_gene: TRBV6-1
d_gene: -
abundance: -
j_gene: TRBJ1-2
CDR3nt: TGTGCCAGTCGTCGGCCCGGGGATTATGGCTACACCTTC
CDR3aa: CASRRPGDYGYTF

v_gene: TRBV7-2
d_gene: -
abundance: -
j_gene: TRBJ2-7
CDR3nt: TGTGCCAGCAGCTTAGTGGGTGGGGGGGCCCCCTACGAGCAGTACTTC
CDR3aa: CASSLVGGGAPYEQYF

v_gene: TRBV19
d_gene: -
abundance: -
j_gene: TRBJ2-3
CDR3nt: TGTGCCAGTAGTATGGAGGGTAGCACAGATACGCAGTATTTT
CDR3aa: CASSMEGSTDTQYF

v_gene: TRBV11-2
d_gene: -
abundance: -
j_gene: TRBJ1-2
CDR3nt: TGTGCCAGCAGGGCTGCAGGCGGGGGCCACTATGGCTACACCTTC
CDR3aa: CASRAAGGGHYGYTF

v_gene: TRBV4-3
d_gene: TRBD2
abundance: -
j_gene: TRBJ2-1
CDR3nt: TGCGCCAGCAGCCGTCGGAGCGGGGGGGGTAATGAGCAGTTCTTC
CDR3aa: CASSRRSGGGNEQFF

v_gene: TRBV5-8
d_gene: -
abundance: -
j_gene: TRBJ1-3
CDR3nt: TGTGCCAGCAGCTCCAACAGGGTTGGAAACACCATATATTTT
CDR3aa: CASSSNRVGNTIYF

v_gene: TRBV4-3
d_gene: TRBD1
abundance: -
j_gene: TRBJ2-1
CDR3nt: TGCGCCAGCAGCCAAGATCTCAGGGGGAATGAGCAGTTCTTC
CDR3aa: CASSQDLRGNEQFF

v_gene: TRBV19
d_gene: -
abundance: -
j_gene: TRBJ1-6
CDR3nt: TGTGCCAGTAGTAGCATCGCGGGGGGTGATTCACCCCTCCACTTT
CDR3aa: CASSSIAGGDSPLHF

v_gene: TRBV7-8
d_gene: TRBD1
abundance: -
j_gene: TRBJ2-7
CDR3nt: TGTGCCAGCAGCCCCCGGACAGGAACAGCCTACGAGCAGTACTTC
CDR3aa: CASSPRTGTAYEQYF

v_gene: TRBV2
d_gene: -
abundance: -
j_gene: TRBJ2-3
CDR3nt: TGTGCCAGCAGTGAAGTGGGCTACACAGATACGCAGTATTTT
CDR3aa: CASSEVGYTDTQYF

v_gene: TRBV5-1
d_gene: TRBD1
abundance: once
j_gene: TRBJ1-2
CDR3nt: TGCGCCAGCAGCCTGGGACAGGACTATGGCTACACCTTC
CDR3aa: CASSLGQDYGYTF

v_gene: TRBV11-2
d_gene: -
abundance: -
j_gene: TRBJ2-7
CDR3nt: TGTGCCAGCAGCTTAGGCGGAGACAGCTCCTACGAGCAGTACTTC
CDR3aa: CASSLGGDSSYEQYF

v_gene: TRBV9
d_gene: TRBD1
abundance: -
j_gene: TRBJ1-2
CDR3nt: TGTGCCAGCAGCCCAAGGGTGGGGACAGGGGAAGGCTACACCTTC
CDR3aa: CASSPRVGTGEGYTF

v_gene: TRBV5-4
d_gene: TRBD1
abundance: -
j_gene: TRBJ1-1
CDR3nt: TGTGCCAGCAGCTTGCCGGACAGGGACACTGAAGCTTTCTTT
CDR3aa: CASSLPDRDTEAFF

v_gene: TRBV18
d_gene: TRBD2
abundance: few
j_gene: TRBJ2-2
CDR3nt: TGTGCCAGCTCACCTTTCGGGGGGGCGACCGGGGAGCTGTTTTTT
CDR3aa: CASSPFGGATGELFF

v_gene: TRBV15
d_gene: TRBD1
abundance: -
j_gene: TRBJ1-1
CDR3nt: TGTGCCACCAGCAGCCGGGACAGGGCTTTCTTT
CDR3aa: CATSSRDRAFF

v_gene: TRBV4-1
d_gene: TRBD1
abundance: -
j_gene: TRBJ1-1
CDR3nt: TGCGCCAGCAGCCAACCGACAGGGAAAAACACTGAAGCTTTCTTT
CDR3aa: CASSQPTGKNTEAFF

v_gene: TRBV11-2
d_gene: -
abundance: -
j_gene: TRBJ2-1
CDR3nt: TGTGCCAGCAGCCGCGACAGGTCGGTCAATGAGCAGTTCTTC
CDR3aa: CASSRDRSVNEQFF

v_gene: TRBV19
d_gene: -
abundance: -
j_gene: TRBJ1-2
CDR3nt: TGTGCCAGCCAGACCTCGTATATCGGGAACTATGGCTACACCTTC
CDR3aa: CASQTSYIGNYGYTF

v_gene: TRBV2
d_gene: TRBD1
abundance: -
j_gene: TRBJ2-1
CDR3nt: TGTGCCAGCAGTGCGACAGGGATTAGTACGGTTGAGCAGTTCTTC
CDR3aa: CASSATGISTVEQFF

v_gene: TRBV6-5
d_gene: TRBD2
abundance: -
j_gene: TRBJ2-1
CDR3nt: TGTGCCAGCAGTTACTGGGGACTAGCGGGGGTAAATGAGCAGTTCTTC
CDR3aa: CASSYWGLAGVNEQFF

v_gene: TRBV7-2
d_gene: -
abundance: -
j_gene: TRBJ1-4
CDR3nt: TGTGCCAGCAGCTTAGCTCAGGGGACACTGTTTTTT
CDR3aa: CASSLAQGTLFF

v_gene: TRBV29-1
d_gene: TRBD2
abundance: -
j_gene: TRBJ2-1
CDR3nt: TGCAGCGTTGAACTAGCGGGGGTGAATGAGCAGTTCTTC
CDR3aa: CSVELAGVNEQFF

v_gene: TRBV19
d_gene: TRBD1
abundance: -
j_gene: TRBJ2-7
CDR3nt: TGTGCCAGTAGTTCTCCGGGACAGCACTCCTACGAGCAGTACTTC
CDR3aa: CASSSPGQHSYEQYF

v_gene: TRBV5-8
d_gene: -
abundance: -
j_gene: TRBJ1-1
CDR3nt: TGTGCCAGCAGCTCGATCGGGGTCGCTTTCTTT
CDR3aa: CASSSIGVAFF

v_gene: TRBV18
d_gene: -
abundance: -
j_gene: TRBJ2-7
CDR3nt: TGTGCCAGCTCACTTCAACAGTCCTACGAGCAGTACTTC
CDR3aa: CASSLQQSYEQYF

v_gene: TRBV4-1
d_gene: -
abundance: -
j_gene: TRBJ1-1
CDR3nt: TGCGCCAGCAGCCAGGCCAGACAGGCCCTGGGAGCTTTCTTT
CDR3aa: CASSQARQALGAFF

v_gene: TRBV2
d_gene: TRBD1
abundance: once
j_gene: TRBJ2-7
CDR3nt: TGTGCCAGCAGTGAACTCGCAGGGGGCTACGAGCAGTACTTC
CDR3aa: CASSELAGGYEQYF

v_gene: TRBV6-5
d_gene: -
abundance: -
j_gene: TRBJ1-4
CDR3nt: TGTGCCAGCAGACTGTCTAGGGGTAATGAAAAACTGTTTTTT
CDR3aa: CASRLSRGNEKLFF

v_gene: TRBV28
d_gene: -
abundance: -
j_gene: TRBJ1-6
CDR3nt: TGTGCCAGCAAAGAACAGGGTAGTCTATTACATTCACCCCTCCACTTT
CDR3aa: CASKEQGSLLHSPLHF

v_gene: TRBV30
d_gene: TRBD1
abundance: once
j_gene: TRBJ1-5
CDR3nt: TGTGCCTGGTCAGGGGGCCGTCAGCCCCAGCATTTT
CDR3aa: CAWSGGRQPQHF

v_gene: TRBV4-2
d_gene: -
abundance: -
j_gene: TRBJ2-2
CDR3nt: TGTGCCAGCAGCGGGCAGGGTCAGTGGTACGGGGAGCTGTTTTTT
CDR3aa: CASSGQGQWYGELFF

v_gene: TRBV5-1
d_gene: TRBD2
abundance: -
j_gene: TRBJ2-1
CDR3nt: TGCGCCAGCAGCTCCGGGCGGGAGCGGGGGGGCTTGGGTGAGCAGTTCTTC
CDR3aa: CASSSGRERGGLGEQFF

v_gene: TRBV7-9
d_gene: -
abundance: -
j_gene: TRBJ2-3
CDR3nt: TGTGCCAGCAGCTTAGATGGGGGCGGCACAGATACGCAGTATTTT
CDR3aa: CASSLDGGGTDTQYF

v_gene: TRBV20-1
d_gene: -
abundance: few
j_gene: TRBJ1-2
CDR3nt: TGCAGTGCCGACTCCTATGGCTACACCTTC
CDR3aa: CSADSYGYTF

v_gene: TRBV19
d_gene: -
abundance: -
j_gene: TRBJ2-6
CDR3nt: TGTGCCAGTAGCCGACAGTTTGCTGGGGCCAACGTCCTGACTTTC
CDR3aa: CASSRQFAGANVLTF

v_gene: TRBV7-8
d_gene: TRBD1
abundance: -
j_gene: TRBJ1-1
CDR3nt: TGTGCCAGCAGCCCCCGGACAGGGTTGCCGAACACTGAAGCTTTCTTT
CDR3aa: CASSPRTGLPNTEAFF

v_gene: TRBV6-4
d_gene: -
abundance: -
j_gene: TRBJ2-7
CDR3nt: TGTGCCAGCATTATAGGGGCCAGCGAGCAGTACTTC
CDR3aa: CASIIGASEQYF

v_gene: TRBV6-6
d_gene: TRBD1
abundance: -
j_gene: TRBJ1-1
CDR3nt: TGTGCCAGCACCACCGACAGGGACACTGAAGCTTTCTTT
CDR3aa: CASTTDRDTEAFF

v_gene: TRBV6-1
d_gene: -
abundance: once
j_gene: TRBJ2-7
CDR3nt: TGTGCCAGCAGTGAAGGTCCGGGGAGCTCCTACGAGCAGTACTTC
CDR3aa: CASSEGPGSSYEQYF

v_gene: TRBV6-5
d_gene: -
abundance: -
j_gene: TRBJ1-6
CDR3nt: TGTGCCAGCAGCACGGGGAATTCACCCCTCCACTTT
CDR3aa: CASSTGNSPLHF

v_gene: TRBV30
d_gene: -
abundance: -
j_gene: TRBJ2-7
CDR3nt: TGTGCCTGGAGTCTGAGGGCCTACGAGCAGTACTTC
CDR3aa: CAWSLRAYEQYF

v_gene: TRBV30
d_gene: -
abundance: once
j_gene: TRBJ2-5
CDR3nt: TGTGCCTGGAGTGTAGGGGTACGGGAGACCCAGTACTTC
CDR3aa: CAWSVGVRETQYF

v_gene: TRBV10-3
d_gene: TRBD2
abundance: -
j_gene: TRBJ2-1
CDR3nt: TGTGCCATCAGTGAGCCCACCTCCAGCGGGGGGGCAGCTGAGCAGTTCTTC
CDR3aa: CAISEPTSSGGAAEQFF

v_gene: TRBV14
d_gene: -
abundance: -
j_gene: TRBJ1-4
CDR3nt: TGTGCCAGCAGCCAAGGTCCTAGATCAGGGGCTAATGAAAAACTGTTTTTT
CDR3aa: CASSQGPRSGANEKLFF

v_gene: TRBV7-9
d_gene: TRBD1
abundance: -
j_gene: TRBJ1-2
CDR3nt: TGTGCCAGCAGCTCAGGGGGAGACTATGGCTACACCTTC
CDR3aa: CASSSGGDYGYTF

v_gene: TRBV30
d_gene: -
abundance: -
j_gene: TRBJ1-1
CDR3nt: TGTGCCTGGAGTGTACGTGGAGACAGTGAAGCTTTCTTT
CDR3aa: CAWSVRGDSEAFF

v_gene: TRBV7-3
d_gene: TRBD1
abundance: -
j_gene: TRBJ2-3
CDR3nt: TGTGCCAGCGGGACAGGTGGCACAGATACGCAGTATTTT
CDR3aa: CASGTGGTDTQYF